This T cell receptor beta chain was recovered during a study of blood T cell repertoires in COVID-19. CDR1 and CDR2 (germline): MDHEN, SYDVKM. The CDR3 extends over 11 amino acids. V was shortened by 4 bases and J by 3 bases, with 4 bases between the two germline ends. In the study's own analysis: For nucleated cells, counts were estimated from reference gene primer amplification. The data were produced by immunoSEQ multiplex PCR, yet TCRdb's version contains in-frame clones alone and is incomplete. The V and J calls and clone size are taken from that table; D and trimming were inferred from the DNA. The sample records 95,000 to 150,000 clones, 80% being singletons.

The material sequenced was peripheral blood. The V call is TRBV28, the J call TRBJ2-7; no clear D. This TCR derives from a man in his sixties with active or convalescent COVID-19. Written as DNA, the CDR3 is TGTGCCAGCAGTTCCAACTACGAGCAGTACTTC. It translates to CASSSNYEQYF.